This record concerns one T cell receptor beta chain sequence. The sample is drawn from a study of blood T cell repertoires in COVID-19. In the study overall: There were acute and convalescent COVID-19 samples, and they came from the United States, Italy and Spain. T cells, B-cell-depleted T cells, or PBMCs provided the cDNA or gDNA that served as material.

Authors' methods: Cell counts per sample came from amplifying reference gene primers. TCRdb keeps only in-frame clones here, not all; method: immunoSEQ multiplex PCR. V, J and clone size were drawn from that table, and D and trimming were deduced from the DNA. The sample yields around 94,000 clones, 80% to 95% seen once. The CDR3 is 16 residues long. CDR1 and CDR2 (germline): SGHNT, YYREEE (reference sequence). The ends were cut back, 5 bases at V and 6 bases at J, with 21 bases in the middle. Patients at the Seattle site were enrolled during active infection and followed longitudinally. This receptor was obtained from a woman in her fifties or sixties with COVID-19, enrolled during active disease. V usage is TRBV5-4 and J usage is TRBJ1-5, with D unresolved. The sequencing input was peripheral blood. The CDR3 reads CASSLALGEVGQPQHF. CDR3 nucleotide sequence: TGTGCCAGCAGTTTAGCACTCGGAGAGGTGGGTCAGCCCCAGCATTTT. Filled out from reference TRBV5-4 and TRBJ1-5, the complete variable domain reads ETGVTQSPTHLIKTRGQQVTLRCSSQSGHNTVSWYQQALGQGPQFIFQYYREEENGRGNFPPRFSGLQFPNYSSELNVNALELDDSALYLCASSLALGEVGQPQHFGDGTRLSIL.